This TCR beta chain was sequenced in a study of OX40 agonist ivuxolimab in advanced cancers. This CDR3 comprises 13 residues. Germline CDR1 reads MDHEN; CDR2 reads SYDVKM. Losses at the gene ends were 5 bases for V and 7 bases for J; bases not matched to a gene: 5. Produced via immunoSEQ multiplex PCR; TCRdb's table is partial and in-frame only. The sample records 74,000 or so clones, 70% to 90% being singletons. J is TRBJ2-5 and V is TRBV28; 9 bases align to TRBD1. This clonotype originated in an adult with an advanced solid tumor such as melanoma, head and neck, liver or kidney cancer. Sequenced here: CD4+ or CD8+ T cells sorted from blood, sampled in a trial of the OX40 agonist ivuxolimab. This CDR3 is CASSTGGGMTQYF. CDR3 sequence (DNA): TGTGCCAGCAGTACAGGGGGCGGAATGACCCAGTACTTC.